This entry concerns a single TCR beta chain. The source of the sample is a study of high-grade serous ovarian cancer treatment subgroups. Clones were read by immunoSEQ multiplex PCR, and TCRdb kept only the in-frame ones, dropping some. The top ten clones hold more than 15% of a sample with 4,500 to 5,000 clones, more than 60% of them seen once. V gave up 5 bases and J gave up 0 bases, with 11 bases separating them. Germline-derived CDR1 and CDR2 are GTSNPN and SVGIG (reference sequence). The CDR3 is 14 amino acids. Tumor tissue was taken before any definitive surgery or chemotherapy was given. The sequence came from a human donor with high-grade serous ovarian cancer. This chain joins TRBV30 and TRBJ1-3, with D hard to call. The sample consisted of tumor tissue. The CDR3 sequence is CAWDHRHSGNTIYF. DNA of the CDR3: TGTGCCTGGGATCATCGCCACTCTGGAAACACCATATATTTT. The full variable domain, in which reference TRBV30 and TRBJ1-3 provide the parts outside the CDR3, is SQTIHQWPATLVQPVGSPLSLECTVEGTSNPNLYWYRQAAGRGLQLLFYSVGIGQISSEVPQNLSASRPQDRQFILSSKKLLLSDSGFYLCAWDHRHSGNTIYFGEGSWLTVV.